Listed below are T cell receptor beta chains from one sample, sequenced in a study of blood T cell repertoires in COVID-19. TCRdb keeps only in-frame clones here, not all; method: immunoSEQ multiplex PCR. The sample records 60,000 to 85,000 clones, roughly 87% being singletons. Sample: peripheral blood. Every receptor here comes from a woman of 80 years or more with active or convalescent COVID-19. CDR3s include the opening cysteine and the closing phenylalanine or tryptophan. Fields, in order: V gene, D gene, clone size, CDR3 length, J gene, CDR3 protein, CDR3 DNA. The D gene is left open where the match is weak. Some rows have no size entry. The others give once, few or many, or a class for an expanded clone.

TRBV30	TRBD1	NA	14	TRBJ2-2	CAGRQGTNTGELFF	TGTGCCGGGAGACAGGGGACGAACACCGGGGAGCTGTTTTTT
TRBV10-3	NA	NA	13	TRBJ1-2	CATSGLVLYGYTF	TGTGCCACCAGCGGGTTAGTGCTCTATGGCTACACCTTC
TRBV4-3	TRBD2	NA	19	TRBJ2-2	CASSLTLGLAGAGTGELFF	TGCGCCAGCAGTCTAACGCTCGGACTAGCGGGGGCCGGAACCGGGGAGCTGTTTTTT
TRBV5-6	TRBD1	few	15	TRBJ1-1	CASSLGQGASTEAFF	TGTGCCAGCAGCTTGGGACAGGGGGCGTCAACTGAAGCTTTCTTT
TRBV4-3	NA	once	19	TRBJ2-3	CASSQDPVGGGPRTDTQYF	TGCGCCAGCAGCCAAGATCCCGTCGGAGGCGGCCCCCGCACAGATACGCAGTATTTT
TRBV6-5	NA	NA	15	TRBJ2-1	CASSYSAGAGNEQFF	TGTGCCAGCAGTTACTCGGCGGGGGCAGGGAATGAGCAGTTCTTC
TRBV11-2	NA	NA	16	TRBJ2-1	CASSSVGHLAYNEQFF	TGTGCCAGCAGCTCAGTCGGACATTTGGCCTACAATGAGCAGTTCTTC
TRBV9	NA	NA	11	TRBJ2-7	CAGPGTYEQYF	TGTGCCGGGCCGGGGACCTACGAGCAGTACTTC
TRBV12-3/TRBV12-4	NA	NA	12	TRBJ1-6	CASNTEGSPLHF	TGTGCCAGCAATACAGAGGGTTCACCCCTCCACTTT
TRBV7-2	TRBD1	NA	15	TRBJ2-7	CASSQRQGFPYEQYF	TGTGCCAGCAGCCAACGACAGGGGTTTCCTTACGAGCAGTACTTC
TRBV2	TRBD2	once	13	TRBJ2-5	CASAQRGGETQYF	TGTGCCAGCGCCCAGCGGGGAGGGGAGACCCAGTACTTC
TRBV29-1	NA	NA	15	TRBJ1-3	CSVSDRSYSGNTIYF	TGCAGCGTCTCCGACAGATCGTACTCTGGAAACACCATATATTTT
TRBV7-8	NA	NA	13	TRBJ2-7	CASSFTTVYEQYF	TGTGCCAGCAGCTTCACGACAGTATACGAGCAGTACTTC
TRBV19	NA	NA	17	TRBJ1-4	CASSISGTSVGGEKLFF	TGTGCCAGTAGTATCTCCGGGACATCGGTTGGGGGTGAAAAACTGTTTTTT
TRBV9	NA	once	17	TRBJ1-3	CASSVGGGLRAGNTIYF	TGTGCCAGCAGCGTAGGGGGGGGCCTCCGAGCTGGAAACACCATATATTTT
TRBV2	NA	NA	14	TRBJ1-4	CATAPRGVGEKLFF	TGTGCCACCGCCCCTCGGGGGGTAGGGGAAAAACTGTTTTTT
TRBV12-3/TRBV12-4	TRBD1	NA	13	TRBJ1-1	CATRQGPDTEAFF	TGTGCCACCCGACAGGGTCCGGACACTGAAGCTTTCTTT
TRBV3-1/TRBV3-2	NA	NA	15	TRBJ2-3	CASSHWGEGTDTQYF	TGTGCCAGCAGCCATTGGGGGGAAGGCACAGATACGCAGTATTTT
TRBV15	TRBD1	NA	13	TRBJ1-2	CATGTGGGFGYTF	TGTGCCACGGGGACAGGGGGCGGGTTTGGCTACACCTTC
TRBV5-6	NA	NA	12	TRBJ1-1	CASSLVKGEAFF	TGTGCCAGCAGCTTGGTTAAGGGGGAAGCTTTCTTT
TRBV5-1	NA	NA	13	TRBJ1-4	CASSPRSNEKLFF	TGCGCCAGCAGCCCGCGGTCTAATGAAAAACTGTTTTTT
TRBV29-1	NA	once	14	TRBJ2-3	CSIQAQWTTDTQYF	TGCAGCATACAGGCCCAATGGACCACAGATACGCAGTATTTT
TRBV5-4	NA	once	13	TRBJ1-1	CASSLTGNTEAFF	TGTGCCAGCAGCCTGACAGGGAACACTGAAGCTTTCTTT
TRBV10-3	TRBD2	NA	13	TRBJ2-7	CATRGGGSYEQYF	TGTGCCACCAGAGGCGGGGGCTCCTACGAGCAGTACTTC
TRBV9	TRBD2	NA	18	TRBJ2-2	CASSLRLAGGPGGGELFF	TGTGCCAGCAGCCTTCGACTAGCGGGGGGCCCAGGTGGCGGGGAGCTGTTTTTT
TRBV12-3/TRBV12-4	NA	NA	13	TRBJ1-6	CASSFSGDSPLHF	TGTGCCAGCAGTTTCTCGGGGGATTCACCCCTCCACTTT
TRBV6-2/TRBV6-3	NA	NA	13	TRBJ1-2	CASSFGDKYGYTF	TGTGCCAGCAGTTTCGGTGACAAATATGGCTACACCTTC
TRBV27	NA	NA	13	TRBJ1-5	CASSQVGSQPQHF	TGTGCCAGCAGCCAGGTAGGAAGTCAGCCCCAGCATTTT
TRBV18	NA	NA	12	TRBJ2-7	CASSPSDSEQYF	TGTGCCAGCTCACCATCTGACAGCGAGCAGTACTTC
TRBV4-3	NA	once	15	TRBJ1-6	CASSQETRVYSPLHF	TGCGCCAGCAGCCAAGAGACCAGGGTTTATTCACCCCTCCACTTT
TRBV2	NA	NA	14	TRBJ1-2	CASSDEAYVGGYTF	TGTGCCAGCAGTGATGAGGCCTACGTTGGTGGCTACACCTTC
TRBV28	NA	NA	16	TRBJ1-5	CASSLFAGGINQPQHF	TGTGCCAGCAGTTTGTTTGCAGGAGGCATAAATCAGCCCCAGCATTTT
TRBV5-1	TRBD1	NA	15	TRBJ2-7	CASSFPDRGRDEQYF	TGCGCCAGCAGCTTCCCGGACAGGGGGCGCGACGAGCAGTACTTC
TRBV5-6	NA	NA	17	TRBJ2-5	CASSLELARVGQETQYF	TGTGCCAGCAGCTTGGAACTAGCCAGGGTGGGCCAAGAGACCCAGTACTTC
TRBV10-2	NA	NA	14	TRBJ1-5	CASSYGGKGQPQHF	TGCGCCAGCAGTTACGGGGGGAAAGGTCAGCCCCAGCATTTT
TRBV5-6	NA	NA	15	TRBJ1-5	CASSLADTPNQPQHF	TGTGCCAGCAGCTTGGCGGACACGCCCAATCAGCCCCAGCATTTT
TRBV27	TRBD1	NA	19	TRBJ1-2	CASSFRKNRGASHIYGYTF	TGTGCCAGCAGTTTTAGGAAAAACAGGGGCGCCTCACACATCTATGGCTACACCTTC
TRBV30	NA	NA	13	TRBJ2-7	CAWTGRASYEQYF	TGTGCCTGGACTGGGCGGGCCTCCTACGAGCAGTACTTC
TRBV27	TRBD2	NA	14	TRBJ2-7	CASRKTSGFYEQYF	TGTGCCAGCAGAAAGACTAGCGGCTTCTACGAGCAGTACTTC
TRBV6-5	NA	NA	14	TRBJ1-2	CASSYWDSSYGYTF	TGTGCCAGCAGTTACTGGGACTCGAGCTATGGCTACACCTTC
TRBV18	NA	NA	18	TRBJ1-3	CASSPLTGDRGSGNTIYF	TGTGCCAGCTCACCACTTACGGGTGATAGGGGCTCTGGAAACACCATATATTTT
TRBV6-5	NA	NA	15	TRBJ1-2	CASRSPGGFGYGYTF	TGTGCCAGCCGCTCGCCGGGGGGGTTTGGTTATGGCTACACCTTC
TRBV25-1	NA	few	16	TRBJ1-2	CASSDAADTLGYGYTF	TGTGCCAGCAGTGATGCCGCCGACACCCTGGGCTATGGCTACACCTTC
TRBV30	TRBD1	few	13	TRBJ1-1	CAWSGQGGTEAFF	TGTGCCTGGAGTGGACAGGGTGGGACTGAAGCTTTCTTT
TRBV5-5	NA	NA	16	TRBJ1-1	CASSLSTGFVNTEAFF	TGTGCCAGCAGCTTGAGTACAGGGTTTGTGAACACTGAAGCTTTCTTT
TRBV3-1/TRBV3-2	TRBD1	NA	15	TRBJ1-2	CASSFMEGAPGGYTF	TGTGCCAGCAGCTTTATGGAGGGGGCGCCGGGGGGCTACACCTTC
TRBV15	NA	few	13	TRBJ1-2	CATSPRELSGYTF	TGTGCCACCAGCCCCAGGGAACTAAGTGGCTACACCTTC
TRBV28	NA	NA	17	TRBJ1-2	CASKFEQETFFNYGYTF	TGTGCCAGCAAGTTCGAGCAGGAAACTTTCTTTAACTATGGCTACACCTTC
TRBV6-2/TRBV6-3	TRBD2	NA	16	TRBJ2-5	CASSSRTSGGEETQYF	TGTGCCAGCAGTTCCAGGACTAGCGGGGGGGAAGAGACCCAGTACTTC
TRBV12-3/TRBV12-4	TRBD1	NA	13	TRBJ1-1	CASTQTRQGRAFF	TGTGCCAGCACCCAGACGAGACAGGGACGAGCTTTCTTT
TRBV19	NA	NA	16	TRBJ2-3	CASSEVRGFSTDTQYF	TGTGCCAGTAGTGAGGTTAGGGGGTTCAGCACAGATACGCAGTATTTT
TRBV15	TRBD1	NA	16	TRBJ1-6	CATSRPKTGGNSPLHF	TGTGCCACCAGCAGACCAAAGACAGGGGGGAATTCACCCCTCCACTTT
TRBV7-9	TRBD1	NA	15	TRBJ1-4	CASSFGGQLNEKLFF	TGTGCCAGCAGCTTCGGGGGACAGCTTAATGAAAAACTGTTTTTT
TRBV6-5	TRBD1	NA	13	TRBJ1-4	CASSNRGSEKLFF	TGTGCCAGCAGCAACAGGGGGAGTGAAAAACTGTTTTTT
TRBV3-1/TRBV3-2	TRBD2	NA	17	TRBJ2-5	CASSQVLSRGGRETQYF	TGTGCCAGCAGCCAAGTACTGTCGCGGGGGGGCCGAGAGACCCAGTACTTC
TRBV4-1	NA	NA	12	TRBJ2-3	CASSPGADTQYF	TGCGCCAGCAGCCCGGGTGCAGATACGCAGTATTTT
TRBV19	TRBD1	NA	13	TRBJ1-4	CASSMGQFGKLFF	TGTGCCAGTAGTATGGGACAGTTTGGGAAACTGTTTTTT
TRBV19	NA	NA	15	TRBJ1-3	CASSIGAGTGNTIYF	TGTGCCAGTAGTATAGGGGCCGGCACTGGAAACACCATATATTTT
TRBV7-8	TRBD2	NA	16	TRBJ2-3	CASSTALAGVTDTQYF	TGTGCCAGCAGCACGGCACTAGCGGGGGTCACAGATACGCAGTATTTT